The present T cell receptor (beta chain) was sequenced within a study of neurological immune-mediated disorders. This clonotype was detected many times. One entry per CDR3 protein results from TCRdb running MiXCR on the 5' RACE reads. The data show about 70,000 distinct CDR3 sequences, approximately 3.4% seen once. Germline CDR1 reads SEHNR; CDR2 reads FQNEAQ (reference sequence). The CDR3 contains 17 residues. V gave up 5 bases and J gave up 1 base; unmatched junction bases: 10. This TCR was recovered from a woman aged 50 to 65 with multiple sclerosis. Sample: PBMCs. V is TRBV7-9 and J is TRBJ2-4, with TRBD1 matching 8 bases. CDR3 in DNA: TGTGCCAGCAGCACATTCGGACAGGGTTTGGCCAAAAACATTCAGTACTTC. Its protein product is CASSTFGQGLAKNIQYF.